Here is one TCR beta chain with its context. Its antigen is still unknown. The data were obtained in a study of cytomegalovirus exposure and HLA in healthy donors. The CDR3 is 13 amino acids. V gave up 5 bases and J gave up 1 base, with 8 bases separating them. The germline CDR1 and CDR2 sequences are MDHEN and SYDVKM. Data came from immunoSEQ multiplex PCR; TCRdb stores just in-frame clones and leaves some out. The sample consists of 100,000 to 150,000 clones, roughly nine tenths of them appearing once. Study-level findings and limits: It was found in a later analysis that first-cohort TCR clusters tended to co-occur in the 120 validation repertoires.

The J gene is TRBJ1-2, the V gene TRBV28, with TRBD1 as a possible D gene (5 bases). The origin of this receptor is a young woman in good health and CMV-seronegative. Sequencing was performed on PBMCs. The CDR3 bases are TGTGCCAGCAGTCGGGGGAGTAACTATGGCTACACCTTC. As protein: CASSRGSNYGYTF.